This T cell receptor (beta chain) derives from a study of shared T cell receptors in the human thymus. This table comes from immunoSEQ multiplex PCR, and its TCRdb copy is limited to in-frame clones, with some not included. The sample has approximately 400,000 clones; approximately 95% are singletons. The CDR3 totals 13 residues. Germline-derived CDR1 and CDR2 are SGHKS and YYEKEE (reference sequence). The germline V and J ends were trimmed by 4 bases and 9 bases, with 16 bases remaining between them. The sequenced material came from thymocytes. This sequence joins TRBV5-5 and TRBJ2-5; D uncertain. This sequence was found in a human donor. The DNA of the CDR3 is TGTGCCAGCAGCCTGGACCCAAACCGGGCCCAGTACTTC. It yields the protein CASSLDPNRAQYF.